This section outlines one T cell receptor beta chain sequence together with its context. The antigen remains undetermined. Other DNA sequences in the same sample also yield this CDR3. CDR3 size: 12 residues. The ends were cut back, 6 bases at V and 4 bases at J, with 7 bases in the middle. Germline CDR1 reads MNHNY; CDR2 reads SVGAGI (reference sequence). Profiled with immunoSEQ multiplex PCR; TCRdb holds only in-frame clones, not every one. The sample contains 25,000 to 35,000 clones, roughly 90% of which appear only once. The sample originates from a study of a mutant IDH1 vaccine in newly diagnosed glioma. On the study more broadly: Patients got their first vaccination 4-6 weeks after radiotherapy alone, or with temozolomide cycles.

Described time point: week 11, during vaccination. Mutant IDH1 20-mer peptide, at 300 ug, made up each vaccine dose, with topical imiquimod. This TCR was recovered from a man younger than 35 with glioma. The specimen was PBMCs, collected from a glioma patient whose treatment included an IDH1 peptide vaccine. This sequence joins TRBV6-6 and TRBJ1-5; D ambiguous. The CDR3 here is CASSRDNQPQHF. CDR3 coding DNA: TGTGCCAGCAGCCGCGATAATCAGCCCCAGCATTTT.